One and the same sample provided the 10 T cell receptor beta chains below, sequenced in a study of cytomegalovirus exposure and HLA in healthy donors. The PCR contained 60 Vbeta and 13 Jbeta primers. The data were produced by immunoSEQ multiplex PCR, yet TCRdb's version contains in-frame clones alone and is incomplete. Altogether 150,000 to 250,000 clones are present, around 80% being singletons, with the ten largest covering approximately 2.1%. The sequencing input was PBMCs. The receptors shown here come from a man aged 30 to 45 in good health and CMV-seronegative.

This clone was picked up a small number of times. The gene calls are TRBV5-1 and TRBJ1-1; no clear D. The CDR3 covers 16 residues. With 0 bases removed from V and 3 bases from J, the gap between germline ends came to 15 bases. Germline V gene lookup returns CDR1 SGHRS and CDR2 YFSETQ. The CDR3 reads CASSLGWRAQDTEAFF. Here the CDR3 DNA reads TGCGCCAGCAGCTTGGGTTGGAGGGCGCAGGACACTGAAGCTTTCTTT.

V is TRBV2 and J is TRBJ2-7; TRBD2 matches 12 bases. The CDR3 runs to 14 residues. V trimming: 9 bases; J trimming: 2 bases; junction bases outside the gene matches: 5. Germline CDR1 is SNHLY and CDR2 is FYNNEI. CDR3: CASLLAGGPYEQYF. CDR3 DNA sequence: TGTGCCAGTCTTCTAGCGGGAGGGCCCTACGAGCAGTACTTC.

This chain connects TRBV30 to TRBJ1-5; D is perhaps TRBD1 (6 bases). V lost 0 bases and J 7 bases, leaving 10 bases between the germline ends. The CDR3 is made up of 13 amino acids. Germline CDR1 is GTSNPN and CDR2 is SVGIG (reference sequence). The chain's CDR3 is CAWSVGGEQPQHF. The CDR3 nucleotides read TGTGCCTGGAGTGTAGGGGGTGAGCAGCCCCAGCATTTT.

CDR3 bases: TGTGCCAGCAGCTCATCAGGGGCCGAAGAGACCCAGTACTTC. Its protein product is CASSSSGAEETQYF. The chain carries TRBV7-3 and TRBJ2-5, with D possibly matching TRBD1 (6 bases). Trimming shortened V by 4 bases and J by 3 bases, and 12 bases separated the two germline ends. This CDR3 is built from 14 residues. Germline V gene data show CDR1 as SGHTA and CDR2 as FQGTGA.

The chain employs TRBV5-4 and TRBJ2-7, with D possibly being TRBD2 (5 bases). This CDR3 is 13 amino acids long. The germline gives CDR1 SGHNT, CDR2 YYREEE (reference sequence). Trimming pared 7 bases from V and 0 bases from J, leaving 11 bases between. The CDR3 DNA sequence: TGTGCCAGCGCGGGCGGTATCTCCTACGAGCAGTACTTC. Translation gives CASAGGISYEQYF. The whole variable domain, filled in from reference TRBV5-4 and TRBJ2-7, reads ETGVTQSPTHLIKTRGQQVTLRCSSQSGHNTVSWYQQALGQGPQFIFQYYREEENGRGNFPPRFSGLQFPNYSSELNVNALELDDSALYLCASAGGISYEQYFGPGTRLTVT.

The chain uses TRBV7-9 and TRBJ2-7; a possible D gene is TRBD2 (5 bases). Looked up from germline, CDR1 is SEHNR and CDR2 is FQNEAQ (reference sequence). Trimming took 5 bases from V and 3 from J, leaving 8 bases between them. The CDR3 covers 12 residues. The CDR3 protein is CASSRDLYEQYF. CDR3 bases: TGTGCCAGCAGCCGGGATCTCTACGAGCAGTACTTC.

The rearrangement joins TRBV6-1 to TRBJ2-2; D unresolved. The CDR3 consists of 14 residues. Germline CDR1 and CDR2: MNHNS and SASEGT. V dropped 6 bases and J dropped 3 bases, with 11 bases sitting between them. CDR3 bases: TGTGCCAGCAGAAACGGGTTTGACACCGGGGAGCTGTTTTTT. Its protein product is CASRNGFDTGELFF.

The rearrangement joins TRBV28 to TRBJ1-1, with D uncertain. V shed 11 bases and J shed 0 bases, with 13 bases lying between them. CDR3 length: 13 amino acids. From germline, CDR1 is MDHEN and CDR2 SYDVKM. The CDR3 DNA reads TGTGCCTTCTCGGTGGGCATGAACACTGAAGCTTTCTTT. Encoded protein: CAFSVGMNTEAFF.

CDR3 DNA: TGTGCCATCAGTGCAGGACTAGCGGGACATGAGCAGTTCTTC. Its protein is CAISAGLAGHEQFF. The chain recombines TRBV10-3 with TRBJ2-1; 12 bases line up with TRBD2. The CDR3 is made up of 14 amino acids. The germline V gene encodes CDR1 ENHRY and CDR2 SYGVKD. J lost 8 bases, V lost 4 bases, and 3 bases had no gene match.

V is TRBV10-2 and J is TRBJ1-1; D is unclear. Germline V gene lookup returns CDR1 WSHSY and CDR2 SAAADI. The CDR3 covers 15 residues. Trimming took off 3 bases at V and 8 bases at J, with 19 bases between the two ends. The DNA for the CDR3 is TGCGCCAGCAGTGAACCCCGTCGATTCGGAGGGGAAGCTTTCTTT. Residues: CASSEPRRFGGEAFF.